This T cell receptor beta chain stems from a study of T cell responses to AZD1222 COVID-19 vaccine. Worth noting for this clone: Its antigen is as yet unknown.

Findings and caveats of the study: Reportedly, close to half of spike-specific TCRs are directed against unmutated variant regions. Seropositive status at baseline applied to only 5 or 6 AZD1222 recipients. Two AZD1222 doses significantly raised spike-specific TCR breadth and depth over controls.

Germline V lookup: CDR1 MNHEY, CDR2 SVGAGI. This CDR3 has 11 amino acids. V dropped 6 bases and J dropped 7 bases, with 9 bases sitting between them. The data were produced by immunoSEQ multiplex PCR, yet TCRdb's version contains in-frame clones alone and is incomplete. The top ten hold approximately 4.5% of the sample, which has 70,000 to 95,000 clones, around nine tenths seen once. This receptor was obtained from an adult in good health. The sequencing used peripheral blood, collected on day 0 of AZD1222 vaccination. The chain couples TRBV6-5 to TRBJ1-1; D remains ambiguous. CDR3 protein: CASSTTVEAFF. CDR3 bases: TGTGCCAGCAGCACCACCGTTGAAGCTTTCTTT.